The 4 T cell receptor beta chains below come from one sample, sequenced in a study of shared clonotypes between healthy human individuals. Assay used: immunoSEQ multiplex PCR; TCRdb lists only in-frame clones, some missing. The sample carries 2 million to 2.5 million clones, 80% to 95% recorded once. Sequencing used naive CD4+ T cells from PBMCs. The subset was: CD45RA+ positively selected. The receptor set was obtained from a man aged 18 to 29 in good health. Some clones in this sample may be carry-over from other donors' samples.

The chain uses TRBV5-1 and TRBJ2-3; TRBD2 might be the D (6 bases). V gave up 4 bases and J gave up 3 bases, with 15 bases separating them. This CDR3 region has 15 residues. Germline V gene data show CDR1 as SGHRS and CDR2 as YFSETQ. In nucleotides, the CDR3 is TGCGCCAGCAGCCCGACTAGATTGATAACAGATACGCAGTATTTT. This translates into CASSPTRLITDTQYF.

The chain carries TRBV7-8 and TRBJ1-5; D call uncertain. The CDR3 extends over 15 amino acids. Germline V CDR1 and CDR2: SGHVS, FQNEAQ. Trimming left V 2 bases short and J 10 bases short, with 18 bases between. CDR3 bases: TGTGCCAGCAGCTTACGGCCGGCAAAAGAGGGTCCCCAGCATTTT. Its translation is CASSLRPAKEGPQHF.

The J gene is TRBJ2-2, the V gene TRBV5-1, with 7 bases aligning to TRBD1. The germline V gene has CDR1 SGHRS and CDR2 YFSETQ. The CDR3 covers 15 residues. V shed 6 bases, J shed 8 bases, and the junction held 13 bases outside the gene matches. CDR3 residues: CASTAGQAVPGELFF. CDR3 nucleotides: TGCGCCAGCACCGCTGGACAGGCCGTTCCGGGGGAGCTGTTTTTT. The full variable domain, its missing parts supplied by reference TRBV5-1 and TRBJ2-2, is KAGVTQTPRYLIKTRGQQVTLSCSPISGHRSVSWYQQTPGQGLQFLFEYFSETQRNKGNFPGRFSGRQFSNSRSEMNVSTLELGDSALYLCASTAGQAVPGELFFGEGSRLTVL.

V gene TRBV11-3 combines with J gene TRBJ2-1; 7 nucleotides line up with TRBD1. The ends lost 0 bases at V and 8 bases at J; junction bases unmatched: 1. Germline V lookup: CDR1 SGHNT, CDR2 YENEEA. The CDR3 is made up of 13 amino acids. CDR3 loop: CASSLETGHEQFF. DNA of the CDR3: TGTGCCAGCAGCTTAGAGACAGGGCATGAGCAGTTCTTC.